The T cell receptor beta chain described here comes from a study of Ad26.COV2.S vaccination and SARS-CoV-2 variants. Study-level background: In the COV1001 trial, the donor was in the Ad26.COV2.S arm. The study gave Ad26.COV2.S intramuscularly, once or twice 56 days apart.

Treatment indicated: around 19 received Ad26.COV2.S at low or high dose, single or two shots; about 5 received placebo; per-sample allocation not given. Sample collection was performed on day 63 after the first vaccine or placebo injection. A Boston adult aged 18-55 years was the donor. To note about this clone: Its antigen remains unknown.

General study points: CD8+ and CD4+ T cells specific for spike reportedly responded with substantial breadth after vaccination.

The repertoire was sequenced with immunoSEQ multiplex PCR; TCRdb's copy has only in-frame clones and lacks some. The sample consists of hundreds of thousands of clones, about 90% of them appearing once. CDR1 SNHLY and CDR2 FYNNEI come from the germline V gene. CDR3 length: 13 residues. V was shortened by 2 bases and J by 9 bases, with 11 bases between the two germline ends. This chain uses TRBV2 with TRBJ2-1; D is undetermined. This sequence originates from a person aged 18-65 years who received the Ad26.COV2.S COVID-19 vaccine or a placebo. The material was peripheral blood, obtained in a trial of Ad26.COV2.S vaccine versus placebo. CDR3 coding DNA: TGTGCCAGCAGTGAATGGAGTGCTCTTGAGCAGTTCTTC. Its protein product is CASSEWSALEQFF.